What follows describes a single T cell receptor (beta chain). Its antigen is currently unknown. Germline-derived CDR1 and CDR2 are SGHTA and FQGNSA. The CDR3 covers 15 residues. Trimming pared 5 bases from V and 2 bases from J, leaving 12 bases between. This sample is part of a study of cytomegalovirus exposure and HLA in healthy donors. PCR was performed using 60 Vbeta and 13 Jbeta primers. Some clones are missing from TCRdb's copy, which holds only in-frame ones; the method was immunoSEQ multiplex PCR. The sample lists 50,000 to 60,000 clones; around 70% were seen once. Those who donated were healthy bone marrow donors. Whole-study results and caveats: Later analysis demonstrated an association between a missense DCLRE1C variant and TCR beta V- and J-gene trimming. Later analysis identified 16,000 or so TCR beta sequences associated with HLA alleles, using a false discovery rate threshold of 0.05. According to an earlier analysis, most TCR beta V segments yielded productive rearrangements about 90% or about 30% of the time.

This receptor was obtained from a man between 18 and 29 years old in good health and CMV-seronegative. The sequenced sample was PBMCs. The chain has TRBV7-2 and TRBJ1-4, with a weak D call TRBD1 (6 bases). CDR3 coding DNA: TGTGCCAGCAGCCTCACAGGGACCACTAATGAAAAACTGTTTTTT. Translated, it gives CASSLTGTTNEKLFF.